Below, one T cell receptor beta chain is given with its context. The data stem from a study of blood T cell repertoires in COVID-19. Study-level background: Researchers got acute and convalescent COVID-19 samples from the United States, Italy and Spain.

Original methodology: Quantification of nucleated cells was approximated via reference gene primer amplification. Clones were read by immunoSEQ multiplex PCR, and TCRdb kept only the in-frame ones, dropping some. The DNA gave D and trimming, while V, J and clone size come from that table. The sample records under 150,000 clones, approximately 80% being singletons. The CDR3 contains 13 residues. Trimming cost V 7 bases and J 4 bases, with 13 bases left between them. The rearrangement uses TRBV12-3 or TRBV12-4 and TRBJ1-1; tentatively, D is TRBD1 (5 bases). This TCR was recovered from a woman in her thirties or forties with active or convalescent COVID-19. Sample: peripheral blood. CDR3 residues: CASTLGGATEAFF. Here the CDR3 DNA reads TGTGCCAGCACCTTGGGGGGTGCCACTGAAGCTTTCTTT.